The clone carrying this T cell receptor beta chain was recorded a few times. Single viable CD3+CD4+CD8-CD45RO+ cells were sorted as the memory CD4+ T cells. Measured with immunoSEQ multiplex PCR; TCRdb has only the in-frame clones, and not every one. The repertoire includes under 45,000 clones, 65% to 85% of them detected once, and over 0.45% sits in the top ten. This specimen belongs to a study of memory CD4+ T cells and cytomegalovirus serostatus. From germline, CDR1 is MDHEN and CDR2 SYDVKM. The V gene lost 3 bases and the J gene lost 8 bases, with 13 bases spanning the gap. The CDR3 loop spans 13 amino acids.

The clonotype comes from an adult in good health and CMV-seronegative. Sample: memory CD4+ T cells from blood. This sequence joins TRBV28 and TRBJ1-1; D unclear. In DNA, the CDR3 is TGTGCCAGCAGTTTGGAGGGCACGCGGGAAGCTTTCTTT. It encodes CASSLEGTREAFF.